Shown below are 27 T cell receptor beta chains from a single sample sequenced in a study of blood T cell repertoires in COVID-19. Method: immunoSEQ multiplex PCR; TCRdb's copy keeps in-frame clones and lacks some. This table has around 330,000 clones, approximately 88% appearing once. Sequencing was done on a sample of peripheral blood. Receptor source: a woman aged 25-40 years with COVID-19, enrolled during active disease.

The chain couples TRBV19 to TRBJ1-1; D gene unclear. This CDR3 spans 13 amino acids. V shed 2 bases and J shed 8 bases, with 12 bases lying between them. Germline CDR1 and CDR2: LNHDA and SQIVND (reference sequence). As DNA, the CDR3 is TGTGCCAGTAGTATAACCAGTATTGCCGAAGCTTTCTTT. Translation gives CASSITSIAEAFF.

V and J are TRBV12-3 or TRBV12-4 and TRBJ1-2; possibly TRBD1 for D (6 bases). V was clipped by 6 bases and J by 0 bases, with 8 bases between them. The CDR3 is made up of 13 amino acids. CDR3 nucleotide sequence: TGTGCCAGCAGAAGGACAGCTAACTATGGCTACACCTTC. It encodes CASRRTANYGYTF.

The chain couples TRBV18 to TRBJ1-6, with 11 bases that match TRBD1. CDR3 length: 14 residues. Unmatched junction bases numbered 3, after V lost 2 bases and J lost 12 bases. Germline V CDR1 and CDR2: KGHSH, LQKENI. CDR3 amino acids: CASSPWGQGEPLHF. The CDR3 DNA follows: TGTGCCAGCTCACCATGGGGACAGGGGGAACCCCTCCACTTT.

J is TRBJ1-2 and V is TRBV19; D is unclear. The germline gives CDR1 LNHDA, CDR2 SQIVND (reference sequence). The V and J ends lost 5 bases and 8 bases respectively, with 18 bases between them. The CDR3 has 14 residues. CDR3 bases: TGTGCCAGTAGTCCGCGGGCCGTCCCGCGAGGCTACACCTTC. Translating gives CASSPRAVPRGYTF.

The chain is built from TRBV5-1 and TRBJ1-1; D might be TRBD1 (5 bases). Trimming took 4 bases from V and 4 from J, leaving 17 bases between them. Germline V gene sequence: CDR1 SGHRS, CDR2 YFSETQ. The CDR3 contains 15 residues. CDR3 loop: CASSPRGAGGTEAFF. The DNA of the CDR3 is TGCGCCAGCAGCCCTCGGGGTGCCGGGGGCACTGAAGCTTTCTTT.

The chain combines TRBV5-1 with TRBJ2-5; D is ambiguous. Germline-derived CDR1 and CDR2 are SGHRS and YFSETQ. V was pared by 1 base and J by 5 bases, with 12 bases between. CDR3 size: 14 residues. Here the CDR3 reads CASSLSVRRETQYF. CDR3 sequence (DNA): TGCGCCAGCAGCTTGTCGGTCCGCCGGGAGACCCAGTACTTC.

The chain employs TRBV7-8 and TRBJ1-1, with 8 nucleotides matching TRBD1. There are 15 residues in the CDR3. Unmatched junction bases numbered 11, after V lost 7 bases and J lost 4 bases. Germline V lookup: CDR1 SGHVS, CDR2 FQNEAQ. The CDR3 spells CASTAPGQGSTEAFF. DNA of the CDR3: TGTGCCAGCACCGCCCCCGGACAGGGTAGCACTGAAGCTTTCTTT.

This clone has just a few counts. V and J are TRBV6-5 and TRBJ1-1; D gene unclear. V gave up 11 bases and J gave up 6 bases, with 19 bases separating them. The CDR3 sequence is 13 residues long. CDR1 is MNHEY and CDR2 is SVGAGI in the germline V gene. The CDR3 is CAAREVRSSEAFF. CDR3 sequence (DNA): TGTGCCGCTCGGGAGGTTCGGAGCTCTGAAGCTTTCTTT.

The V gene is TRBV4-2, the J gene TRBJ1-1; tentatively, D is TRBD1 (5 bases). The CDR3 is made up of 14 amino acids. Germline CDR1 is LGHNA and CDR2 is YNFKEQ. Trimming took off 0 bases at V and 5 bases at J, with 10 bases between the two ends. The CDR3 here is CASSQDSQGTEAFF. The CDR3 nucleotides read TGTGCCAGCAGCCAAGATTCGCAGGGAACTGAAGCTTTCTTT.

J is TRBJ1-1 and V is TRBV11-3; perhaps TRBD1 as D (6 bases). V was shortened by 1 base and J by 6 bases, with 9 bases between the two germline ends. The V gene's germline CDR1 is SGHNT and CDR2 YENEEA. This CDR3 is 13 amino acids long. DNA of the CDR3: TGTGCCAGCAGCTTAGTAGGGGGGGCTGAAGCTTTCTTT. It yields the protein CASSLVGGAEAFF.

V is TRBV18 and J is TRBJ2-3, with 8 bases matching TRBD1. The germline V gene has CDR1 KGHSH and CDR2 LQKENI. CDR3 length: 14 amino acids. The trim removed 1 base at V and 7 bases at J, leaving 4 bases unmatched. Written as DNA, the CDR3 is TGTGCCAGCTCACCACTTGGACAGGGTAATACGCAGTATTTT. Protein sequence: CASSPLGQGNTQYF. The full variable domain, with the rest looked up from reference TRBV18 and TRBJ2-3, is NAGVMQNPRHLVRRRGQEARLRCSPMKGHSHVYWYRQLPEEGLKFMVYLQKENIIDESGMPKERFSAEFPKEGPSILRIQQVVRGDSAAYFCASSPLGQGNTQYFGPGTRLTVL.

V is TRBV3-1 (or the pseudogene TRBV3-2) and J is TRBJ2-3; D may be TRBD2 (6 bases). This CDR3 has 12 amino acids. CDR1 is LGHDT and CDR2 is YNNKEL in the germline V gene (reference sequence). The V end was cut by 1 base, the J end by 14 bases, with 13 bases between. The CDR3 loop reads CASSQVRGIRYF. The DNA of the CDR3 is TGTGCCAGCAGCCAAGTTCGGGGGATACGGTATTTT.

This clone was counted a single time. This chain uses TRBV7-2 with TRBJ2-2; D is perhaps TRBD1 (5 bases). The CDR3 totals 17 residues. The V gene lost 2 bases and the J gene lost 2 bases, with 15 bases spanning the gap. Germline V gene sequence: CDR1 SGHTA, CDR2 FQGNSA. The CDR3 DNA follows: TGTGCCAGCAGCTTAATGTCCAGGACAACAAACACCGGGGAGCTGTTTTTT. Amino acid sequence: CASSLMSRTTNTGELFF.

This clone was recorded a few times. This chain uses TRBV4-1 with TRBJ2-7; TRBD1 agrees at 7 bases. The CDR3 is 14 residues long. The junction had 3 bases not matched to a gene; V was cut back by 2 bases and J by 2 bases. Per the germline V gene, CDR1 is MGHRA and CDR2 is YSYEKL. This CDR3 is CASSQLTGPYEQYF. DNA for the CDR3: TGCGCCAGCAGCCAACTGACAGGGCCCTACGAGCAGTACTTC.

The chain uses TRBV2 and TRBJ2-5, with 12 bases that match TRBD2. Germline V gene sequence: CDR1 SNHLY, CDR2 FYNNEI. V trimming: 5 bases; J trimming: 2 bases; junction bases outside the gene matches: 3. This CDR3 comprises 15 residues. In DNA, the CDR3 is TGTGCCAGCAGTACTAGCGGGGGGCGACAAGAGACCCAGTACTTC. It codes for CASSTSGGRQETQYF.

The chain employs TRBV18 and TRBJ2-7; 13 positions match TRBD2. Losses at the gene ends were 3 bases for V and 4 bases for J; bases not matched to a gene: 0. This CDR3 is built from 14 residues. Per the germline V gene, CDR1 is KGHSH and CDR2 is LQKENI. The CDR3 is CASSPGLAGYEQYF. DNA for the CDR3: TGTGCCAGCTCACCGGGACTAGCGGGGTACGAGCAGTACTTC.

A few counts support this clone. The chain is built from TRBV3-1 (or the pseudogene TRBV3-2) and TRBJ1-1; D perhaps matches TRBD1 (5 bases). V gave up 6 bases and J gave up 6 bases, with 8 bases separating them. There are 11 residues in the CDR3. Looked up from germline, CDR1 is LGHDT and CDR2 is YNNKEL (reference sequence). The CDR3 DNA reads as TGTGCCAGCAGGGGGGGGGCTGAAGCTTTCTTT. Its translation: CASRGGAEAFF.

The CDR3 DNA follows: TGCGCCAGCAGCCAAGTGACCGGGGATACGCAGTATTTT. This sequence encodes CASSQVTGDTQYF. This chain links TRBV4-3 with TRBJ2-3; D uncertain. Germline CDR1 reads LGHNA; CDR2 reads YSLEER. V dropped 1 base and J dropped 6 bases, with 8 bases sitting between them. This CDR3 spans 13 amino acids.

V and J are TRBV6-5 and TRBJ2-1; the D is unclear. Germline CDR1 reads MNHEY; CDR2 reads SVGAGI. Deletions cut 5 bases from V and 7 bases from J, with 15 bases between. This CDR3 contains 14 residues. CDR3 bases: TGTGCCAGCAGTCCCCGCCAGGCCGCGAATGAGCAGTTCTTC. Translating it yields CASSPRQAANEQFF.

This chain links TRBV4-1 with TRBJ1-2, with no clear D. The V gene lost 0 bases and the J gene lost 6 bases, with 11 bases spanning the gap. The CDR3 sequence is 14 residues long. Germline lookup yields CDR1 MGHRA and CDR2 YSYEKL. CDR3 DNA: TGCGCCAGCAGCCAAGAGCGGGCCTTTGATGGCTACACCTTC. Translation: CASSQERAFDGYTF.

The chain carries TRBV3-1 (or the pseudogene TRBV3-2) and TRBJ1-5; D unresolved. CDR1 LGHDT and CDR2 YNNKEL come from the germline V gene (reference sequence). V was pared by 4 bases and J by 7 bases, with 17 bases between. The CDR3 has 15 residues. The CDR3 region is CASSPRGFVGQPQHF. In DNA, the CDR3 is TGTGCCAGCAGCCCCCGCGGCTTCGTCGGGCAGCCCCAGCATTTT.

This chain joins TRBV11-2 and TRBJ2-5; TRBD2 aligns across 8 bases. The V segment lost 4 bases and the J segment 1 base; nucleotides outside the gene matches: 8. The CDR3 is made up of 16 amino acids. Germline loops: CDR1 SGHAT, CDR2 FQNNGV. In nucleotides, the CDR3 is TGTGCCAGCAGCTCGGGGGGGGACCCGGGCCAAGAGACCCAGTACTTC. The encoded protein is CASSSGGDPGQETQYF.

The genes are TRBV11-3 and TRBJ1-1; perhaps TRBD1 as D (5 bases). The CDR3 sequence is 15 residues long. V gave up 5 bases and J gave up 3 bases, with 16 bases separating them. The germline CDR1 and CDR2 sequences are SGHNT and YENEEA. CDR3 in DNA: TGTGCCAGCAGCCCCCGCCAACGGGGGGACACTGAAGCTTTCTTT. As protein: CASSPRQRGDTEAFF.

The chain combines TRBV4-1 with TRBJ2-7; 9 bases agree with TRBD2. The CDR3 has 16 residues. The trim removed 3 bases at V and 6 bases at J, leaving 12 bases unmatched. Germline loops: CDR1 MGHRA, CDR2 YSYEKL. This CDR3 reads CASSHGLARGRSEQYF. The CDR3 DNA follows: TGCGCCAGCAGCCACGGACTAGCGCGGGGGAGGTCCGAGCAGTACTTC.

The chain is built from TRBV6-4 and TRBJ1-1; D unresolved. The ends were cut back, 3 bases at V and 0 bases at J, with 5 bases in the middle. This CDR3 spans 13 amino acids. Germline CDR1 reads MRHNA; CDR2 reads SNTAGT. The chain's CDR3 is CASSEAMNTEAFF. CDR3 coding DNA: TGTGCCAGCAGTGAGGCCATGAACACTGAAGCTTTCTTT.

This rearrangement joins TRBV7-9 to TRBJ2-3, with a weak D call TRBD1 (5 bases). V was clipped by 0 bases and J by 6 bases, with 10 bases between them. The CDR3 has 14 residues. Per the germline V gene, CDR1 is SEHNR and CDR2 is FQNEAQ (reference sequence). The CDR3 protein is CASSLASGSDTQYF. CDR3 DNA: TGTGCCAGCAGCTTAGCATCAGGGTCGGATACGCAGTATTTT.

The CDR3 here is CASRPGLTANEKLFF. In DNA, the CDR3 is TGTGCCAGCAGACCAGGGTTAACGGCTAATGAAAAACTGTTTTTT. This chain joins TRBV2 and TRBJ1-4; weak D call: TRBD1 (5 bases). V was cut by 6 bases and J by 3 bases, with 14 bases left in between. Germline lookup yields CDR1 SNHLY and CDR2 FYNNEI. The CDR3 is made up of 15 amino acids.